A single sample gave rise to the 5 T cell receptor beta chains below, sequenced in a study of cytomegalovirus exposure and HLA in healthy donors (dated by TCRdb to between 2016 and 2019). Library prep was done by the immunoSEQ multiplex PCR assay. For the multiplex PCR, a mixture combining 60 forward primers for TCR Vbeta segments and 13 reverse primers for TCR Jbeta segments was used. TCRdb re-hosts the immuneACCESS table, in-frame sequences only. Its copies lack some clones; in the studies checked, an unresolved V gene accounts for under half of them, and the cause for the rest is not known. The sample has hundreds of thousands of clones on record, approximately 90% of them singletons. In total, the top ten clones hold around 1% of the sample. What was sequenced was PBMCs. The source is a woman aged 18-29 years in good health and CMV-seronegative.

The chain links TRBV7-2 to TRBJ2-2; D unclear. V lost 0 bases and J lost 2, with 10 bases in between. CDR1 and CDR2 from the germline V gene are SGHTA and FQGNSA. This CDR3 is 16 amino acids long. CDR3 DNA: TGTGCCAGCAGCTTAGCGACACCGGTTAACACCGGGGAGCTGTTTTTT. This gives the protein CASSLATPVNTGELFF.

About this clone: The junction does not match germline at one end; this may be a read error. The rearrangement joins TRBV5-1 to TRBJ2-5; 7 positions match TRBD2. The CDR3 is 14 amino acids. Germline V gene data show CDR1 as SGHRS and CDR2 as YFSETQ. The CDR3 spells CASSRGLGQEAQYF. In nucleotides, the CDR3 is TGCGCCAGCAGCCGAGGACTAGGCCAAGAGGCCCAGTACTTC.

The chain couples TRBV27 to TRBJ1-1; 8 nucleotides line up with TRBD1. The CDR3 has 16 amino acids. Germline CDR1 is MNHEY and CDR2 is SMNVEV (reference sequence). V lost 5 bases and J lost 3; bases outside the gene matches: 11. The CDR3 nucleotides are TGTGCCAGCAGTCCCGGACAGGGCCTAGGCGACACTGAAGCTTTCTTT. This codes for CASSPGQGLGDTEAFF.

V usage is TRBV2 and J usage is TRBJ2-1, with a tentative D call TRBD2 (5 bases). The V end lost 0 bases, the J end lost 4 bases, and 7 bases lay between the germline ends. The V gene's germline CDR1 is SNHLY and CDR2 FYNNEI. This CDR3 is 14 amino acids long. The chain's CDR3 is CASSEATGYNEQFF. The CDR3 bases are TGTGCCAGCAGTGAAGCGACGGGGTACAATGAGCAGTTCTTC.

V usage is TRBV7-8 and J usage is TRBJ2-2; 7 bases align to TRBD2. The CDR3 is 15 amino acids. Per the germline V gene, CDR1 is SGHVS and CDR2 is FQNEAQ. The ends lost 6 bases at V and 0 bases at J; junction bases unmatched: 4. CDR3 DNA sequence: TGTGCCAGCAGGCGGGACTATCCGAACACCGGGGAGCTGTTTTTT. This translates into CASRRDYPNTGELFF.